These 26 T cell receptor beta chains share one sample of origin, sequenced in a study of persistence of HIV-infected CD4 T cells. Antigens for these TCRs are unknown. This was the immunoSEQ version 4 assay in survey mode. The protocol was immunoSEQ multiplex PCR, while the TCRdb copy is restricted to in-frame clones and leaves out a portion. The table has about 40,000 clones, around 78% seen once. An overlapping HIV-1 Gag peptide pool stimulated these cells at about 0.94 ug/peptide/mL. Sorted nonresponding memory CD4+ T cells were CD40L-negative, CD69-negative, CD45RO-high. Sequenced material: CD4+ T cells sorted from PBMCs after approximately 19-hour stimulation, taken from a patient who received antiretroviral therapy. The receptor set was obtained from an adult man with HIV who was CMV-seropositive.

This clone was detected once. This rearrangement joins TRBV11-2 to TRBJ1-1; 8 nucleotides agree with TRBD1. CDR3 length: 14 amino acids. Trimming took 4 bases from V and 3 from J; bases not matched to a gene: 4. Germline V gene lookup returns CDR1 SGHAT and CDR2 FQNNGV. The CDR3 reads CASSSDRGDTEAFF. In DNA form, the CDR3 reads TGTGCCAGCAGCTCTGACAGGGGTGACACTGAAGCTTTCTTT.

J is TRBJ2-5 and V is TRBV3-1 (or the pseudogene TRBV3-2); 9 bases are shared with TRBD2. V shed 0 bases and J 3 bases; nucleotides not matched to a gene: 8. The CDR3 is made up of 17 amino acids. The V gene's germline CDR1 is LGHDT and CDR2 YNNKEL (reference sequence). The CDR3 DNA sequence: TGTGCCAGCAGCCAAGATCTAGCGGGGAGGGGGGAAGAGACCCAGTACTTC. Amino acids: CASSQDLAGRGEETQYF.

The CDR3 is CASSLEGGNYGYTF. CDR3 nucleotide sequence: TGTGCCAGCAGCTTAGAGGGAGGGAACTATGGCTACACCTTC. The chain combines TRBV7-9 with TRBJ1-2; the D is unclear. The ends were cut back, 1 base at V and 2 bases at J, with 8 bases in the middle. The CDR3 contains 14 residues. Germline CDR1 SEHNR, CDR2 FQNEAQ (reference sequence).

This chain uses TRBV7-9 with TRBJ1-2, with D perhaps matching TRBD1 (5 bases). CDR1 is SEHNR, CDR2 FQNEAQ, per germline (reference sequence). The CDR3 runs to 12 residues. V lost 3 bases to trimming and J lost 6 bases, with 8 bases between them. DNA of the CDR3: TGTGCCAGCAGCTTTGGGGGTGATGGCTACACCTTC. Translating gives CASSFGGDGYTF.

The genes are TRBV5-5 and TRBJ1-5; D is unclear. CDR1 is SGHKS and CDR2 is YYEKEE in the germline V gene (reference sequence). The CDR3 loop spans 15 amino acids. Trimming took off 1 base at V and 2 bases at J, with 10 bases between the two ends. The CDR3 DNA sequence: TGTGCCAGCAGCTTGCGTGACCAGGGCAATCAGCCCCAGCATTTT. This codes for CASSLRDQGNQPQHF.

As DNA, the CDR3 is TGCGCCAGCAGAAACAAGGAGGGCGGCGGGAGGGGCAATGAGCAGTTCTTC. Translating gives CASRNKEGGGRGNEQFF. The V gene is TRBV5-1, the J gene TRBJ2-1, with TRBD2 matching 9 bases. Germline V gives CDR1 SGHRS, CDR2 YFSETQ. With 5 bases clipped from V and 6 bases from J, the junction kept 15 bases outside the gene matches. The CDR3 extends over 17 amino acids.

The CDR3 spells CSVAGTEAFF. The CDR3 DNA sequence: TGCAGCGTTGCGGGGACTGAAGCTTTCTTT. The chain combines TRBV29-1 with TRBJ1-1; D gene ambiguous. V was shortened by 4 bases and J by 5 bases, with 5 bases between the two germline ends. There are 10 residues in the CDR3. Per the germline V gene, CDR1 is SQVTM and CDR2 is ANQGSEA.

CDR3 sequence: CASSQDSGTGNNEQFF. The CDR3 DNA is TGCGCCAGCAGCCAAGATTCCGGGACAGGTAACAATGAGCAGTTCTTC. The gene calls are TRBV4-3 and TRBJ2-1; 8 nucleotides line up with TRBD1. The CDR3 is 16 amino acids. V gave up 0 bases and J gave up 5 bases; unmatched junction bases: 6. Germline lookup yields CDR1 LGHNA and CDR2 YSLEER.

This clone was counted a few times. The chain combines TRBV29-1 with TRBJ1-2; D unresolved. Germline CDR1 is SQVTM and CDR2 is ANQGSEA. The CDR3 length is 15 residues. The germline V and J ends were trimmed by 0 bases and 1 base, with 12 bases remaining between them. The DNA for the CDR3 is TGCAGCGTTGAAGATCACAGAGGGTTTAACTATGGCTACACCTTC. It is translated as CSVEDHRGFNYGYTF.

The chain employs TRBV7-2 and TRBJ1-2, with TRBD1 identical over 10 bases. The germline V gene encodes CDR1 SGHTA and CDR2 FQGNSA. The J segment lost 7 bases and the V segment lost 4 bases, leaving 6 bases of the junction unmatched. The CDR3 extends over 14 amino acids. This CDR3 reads CASSSTGGLFGYTF. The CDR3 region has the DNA TGTGCCAGCAGCTCGACAGGGGGCCTCTTTGGCTACACCTTC.

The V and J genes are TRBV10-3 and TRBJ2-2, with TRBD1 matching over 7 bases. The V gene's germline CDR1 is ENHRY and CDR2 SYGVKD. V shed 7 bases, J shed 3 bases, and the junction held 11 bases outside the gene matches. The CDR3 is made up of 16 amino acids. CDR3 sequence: CAINTGTAADTGELFF. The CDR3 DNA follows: TGTGCCATCAATACAGGGACAGCCGCGGACACCGGGGAGCTGTTTTTT.

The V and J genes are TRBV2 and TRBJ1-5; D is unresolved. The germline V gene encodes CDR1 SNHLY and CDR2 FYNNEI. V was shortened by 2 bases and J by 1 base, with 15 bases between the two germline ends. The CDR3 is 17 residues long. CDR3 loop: CASSEMRLTGSNQPQHF. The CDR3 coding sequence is TGTGCCAGCAGTGAAATGAGGCTGACCGGGAGCAATCAGCCCCAGCATTTT.

CDR3 sequence (DNA): TGTGCCAGTAGTATAGTTGGCGGTGACTATGGCTACACCTTC. This translates into CASSIVGGDYGYTF. V and J are TRBV19 and TRBJ1-2; no clear D. Germline values: CDR1 LNHDA, CDR2 SQIVND (reference sequence). Trimming took 1 base from V and 3 from J, leaving 9 bases between them. This CDR3 comprises 14 residues.

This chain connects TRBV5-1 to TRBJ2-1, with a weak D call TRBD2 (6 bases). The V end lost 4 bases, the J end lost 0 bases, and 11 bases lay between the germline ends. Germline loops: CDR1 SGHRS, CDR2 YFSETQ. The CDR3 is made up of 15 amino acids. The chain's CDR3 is CASSLDYPSYNEQFF. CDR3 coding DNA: TGCGCCAGCAGCCTGGACTATCCCTCCTACAATGAGCAGTTCTTC. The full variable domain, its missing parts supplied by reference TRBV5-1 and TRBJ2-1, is KAGVTQTPRYLIKTRGQQVTLSCSPISGHRSVSWYQQTPGQGLQFLFEYFSETQRNKGNFPGRFSGRQFSNSRSEMNVSTLELGDSALYLCASSLDYPSYNEQFFGPGTRLTVL.

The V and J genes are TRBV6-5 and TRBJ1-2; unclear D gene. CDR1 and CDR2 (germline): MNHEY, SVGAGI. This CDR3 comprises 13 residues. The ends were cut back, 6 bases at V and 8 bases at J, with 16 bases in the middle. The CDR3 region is CASRSPLGGGYTF. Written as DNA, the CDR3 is TGTGCCAGCAGGTCCCCCCTGGGTGGGGGCTACACCTTC.

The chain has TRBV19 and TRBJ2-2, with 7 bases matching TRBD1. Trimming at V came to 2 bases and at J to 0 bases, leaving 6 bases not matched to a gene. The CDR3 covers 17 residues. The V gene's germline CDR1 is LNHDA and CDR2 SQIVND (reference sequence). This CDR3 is CASSIHRTGPNTGELFF. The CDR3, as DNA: TGTGCCAGTAGTATACACAGGACAGGTCCGAACACCGGGGAGCTGTTTTTT.

CDR3 sequence (DNA): TGCGCCAGCAGCTTGGATAGGGGAGGGATAGACGAGCAGTACTTC. Protein sequence: CASSLDRGGIDEQYF. This sequence joins TRBV5-1 and TRBJ2-7; the match to TRBD2 covers 7 bases. CDR1 SGHRS and CDR2 YFSETQ come from the germline V gene. This CDR3 contains 15 residues. V lost 0 bases to trimming and J lost 5 bases; unmatched junction nucleotides: 8.

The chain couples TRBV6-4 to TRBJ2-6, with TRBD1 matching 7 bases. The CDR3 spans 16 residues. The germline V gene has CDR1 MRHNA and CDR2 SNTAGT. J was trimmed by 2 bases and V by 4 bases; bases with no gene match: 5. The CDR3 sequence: CASSGKGGAGANVLTF. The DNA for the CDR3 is TGTGCCAGCAGTGGGAAAGGGGGCGCTGGGGCCAACGTCCTGACTTTC.

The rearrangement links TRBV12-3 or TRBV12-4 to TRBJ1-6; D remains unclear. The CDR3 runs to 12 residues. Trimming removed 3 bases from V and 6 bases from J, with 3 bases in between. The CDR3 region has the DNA TGTGCCAGCAGTTTCGGTAATTCACCCCTCCACTTT. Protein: CASSFGNSPLHF.

This CDR3 is CAISEGERYSGNTIYF. In DNA form, the CDR3 reads TGTGCCATCAGTGAGGGGGAGAGATACTCTGGAAACACCATATATTTT. V gene TRBV10-3 combines with J gene TRBJ1-3; no firm D call. Germline CDR1 ENHRY, CDR2 SYGVKD. V dropped 2 bases and J dropped 0 bases, with 11 bases sitting between them. This CDR3 region has 16 residues.

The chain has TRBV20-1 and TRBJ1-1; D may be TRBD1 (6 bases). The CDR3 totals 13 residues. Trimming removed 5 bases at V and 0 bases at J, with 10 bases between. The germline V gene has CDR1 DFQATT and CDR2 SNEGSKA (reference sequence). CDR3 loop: CSAGGGMNTEAFF. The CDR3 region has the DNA TGCAGTGCTGGTGGGGGCATGAACACTGAAGCTTTCTTT.

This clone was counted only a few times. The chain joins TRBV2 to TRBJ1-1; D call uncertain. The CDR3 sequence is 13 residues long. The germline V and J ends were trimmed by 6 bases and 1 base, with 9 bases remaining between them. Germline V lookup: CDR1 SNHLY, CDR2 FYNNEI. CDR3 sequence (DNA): TGTGCCAGCAGCCCGTACGCGAACACTGAAGCTTTCTTT. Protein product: CASSPYANTEAFF.

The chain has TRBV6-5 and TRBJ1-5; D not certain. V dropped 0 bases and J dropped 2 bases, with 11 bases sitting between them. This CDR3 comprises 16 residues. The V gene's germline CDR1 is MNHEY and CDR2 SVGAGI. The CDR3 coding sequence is TGTGCCAGCAGTTACTCTGGAGGGTCGGGCAATCAGCCCCAGCATTTT. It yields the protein CASSYSGGSGNQPQHF.

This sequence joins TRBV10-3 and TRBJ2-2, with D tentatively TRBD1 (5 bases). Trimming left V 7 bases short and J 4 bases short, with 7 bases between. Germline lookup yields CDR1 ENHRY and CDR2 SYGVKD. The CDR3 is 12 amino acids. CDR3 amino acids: CAITQGTGELFF. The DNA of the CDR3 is TGTGCCATCACGCAGGGCACCGGGGAGCTGTTTTTT.

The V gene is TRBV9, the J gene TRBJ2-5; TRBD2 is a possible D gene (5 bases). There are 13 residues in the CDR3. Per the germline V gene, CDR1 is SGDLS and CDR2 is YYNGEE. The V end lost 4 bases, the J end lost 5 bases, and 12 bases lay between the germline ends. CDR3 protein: CASSLTREETQYF. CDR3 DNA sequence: TGTGCCAGCAGCCTTACTAGAGAGGAGACCCAGTACTTC. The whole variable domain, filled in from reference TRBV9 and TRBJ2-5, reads DSGVTQTPKHLITATGQRVTLRCSPRSGDLSVYWYQQSLDQGLQFLIQYYNGEERAKGNILERFSAQQFPDLHSELNLSSLELGDSALYFCASSLTREETQYFGPGTRLLVL.

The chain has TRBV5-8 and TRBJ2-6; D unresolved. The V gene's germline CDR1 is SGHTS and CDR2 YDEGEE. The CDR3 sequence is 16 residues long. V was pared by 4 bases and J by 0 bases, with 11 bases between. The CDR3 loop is CASSAESYSGANVLTF. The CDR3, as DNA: TGTGCCAGCAGCGCAGAAAGTTACTCTGGGGCCAACGTCCTGACTTTC.